Each of the 23 T cell receptor beta chains below was sequenced from the same sample in a study of T cells in women clearing cervical HPV infection. Sequencing used immunoSEQ multiplex PCR; TCRdb keeps in-frame clones, though not all of them. In all, the sample yields around 28,000 clones. Sequencing was done on a sample of blood buffy coat. These receptors were obtained from a woman aged 18-70 years with a cervical HPV16 infection that either progressed to CIN3+ or cleared (not recorded which).

As for this clone: The CDR3 end lies 3 residues beyond the end of the read and is filled in from the germline J gene. The chain is built from TRBV19 and TRBJ1-2; no clear D. In germline, CDR1 is LNHDA, CDR2 SQIVND (reference sequence). The CDR3 sequence is 14 residues long. The DNA read from the CDR3 is TGTGCCAGTAGTTCTAGGACTAGCGGCGTCGAC. It translates to CASSSRTSGVD. The entire CDR3 sequence reads CASSSRTSGVDYTF. Full variable domain (outside the CDR3, taken from reference TRBV19 and TRBJ1-2): DGGITQSPKYLFRKEGQNVTLSCEQNLNHDAMYWYRQDPGQGLRLIYYSQIVNDFQKGDIAEGYSVSREKKESFPLTVTSAQKNPTAFYLCASSSRTSGVDYTFGSGTRLTVV.

Note on this clone: The read stops 3 residues short of the end of the CDR3; the missing end is completed from the germline J gene. The chain recombines TRBV7-2 with TRBJ1-2, with D unresolved. The CDR3 totals 14 residues. The germline V gene encodes CDR1 SGHTA and CDR2 FQGNSA. The CDR3 DNA, read in part, is TGTGCCAGCAGCTTAGAACGGGTCATAAACGAC. It codes for CASSLERVIND. The full CDR3 protein reads CASSLERVINDYTF.

To note about this clone: The DNA ends 3 residues before the CDR3 does, and the rest of the CDR3 is filled in from the germline J gene. This chain joins TRBV5-5 and TRBJ1-5; no definite D call. Germline CDR1 SGHKS, CDR2 YYEKEE (reference sequence). CDR3 size: 14 residues. Trimming left V 5 bases short and J 1 base short, with 10 bases between. Incomplete CDR3 DNA: TGTGCCAGCAGACCGACGGGGAGCAATCAGCCC. Protein product: CASRPTGSNQP. The full-length CDR3 reads as CASRPTGSNQPQHF.

With respect to this clone: The CDR3 extends 3 residues past the end of the read, so its final part is completed from the germline J gene. The chain links TRBV6-2 or TRBV6-3 to TRBJ2-5; 10 bases fit TRBD2. The CDR3 consists of 17 residues. With 2 bases clipped from V and 1 base from J, the junction kept 7 bases outside the gene matches. In germline, CDR1 is MNHEY, CDR2 SVGEGT. CDR3: CASSYLLAGEFQETQYF. The part of the CDR3 DNA that was read is TGTGCCAGCAGTTACCTCCTAGCGGGGGAGTTCCAAGAGACC.

In the case of this clone: The read halts 3 residues ahead of the CDR3 end, with the missing end drawn from the germline J gene. This chain uses TRBV19 with TRBJ2-5, with 9 bases identical to TRBD1. The CDR3 sequence is 13 residues long. Germline CDR1 reads LNHDA; CDR2 reads SQIVND (reference sequence). Trimming cost V 9 bases and J 5 bases; bases outside gene matches: 7. The CDR3 loop is CASNRGQGETQYF. The covered CDR3 bases are TGTGCCAGCAACAGGGGGCAGGGGGAGACC.

A note on this clone: The read gets to within 3 residues of the CDR3 end, and the germline J gene fills in the rest. This rearrangement joins TRBV19 to TRBJ2-1, with TRBD2 identical over 11 bases. This CDR3 contains 16 residues. With V trimmed by 3 bases and J by 5 bases, 6 bases remained unmatched. The germline CDR1 and CDR2 sequences are LNHDA and SQIVND (reference sequence). This CDR3 reads CASSMTGTSGNNEQFF. CDR3 DNA, as far as it was read: TGTGCCAGTAGTATGACCGGGACTAGCGGCAACAATGAG.

To note about this clone: With the read ending 3 residues before the CDR3 end, the germline J gene is used to fill in that end. The V call is TRBV27, the J call TRBJ2-7, with D perhaps TRBD1 (5 bases). CDR1 and CDR2 from the germline V gene are MNHEY and SMNVEV (reference sequence). The V gene lost 4 bases and the J gene lost 3 bases, with 16 bases spanning the gap. CDR3 length: 15 residues. The CDR3 sequence: CASSSPGQGSYEQYF. The covered CDR3 bases are TGTGCCAGCAGTTCCCCCGGTCAGGGAAGCTACGAG.

The CDR3 DNA, read in part, is TGCAGTGCTAGTGAGGGGGCGATCAGC. This sequence encodes CSASEGAIS. The entire CDR3 protein reads CSASEGAISYTF. This sequence joins TRBV20-1 and TRBJ1-2; 7 bases are shared with TRBD1. The read is 3 residues too short to cover the CDR3 end, so that end is filled in from the germline J gene. Per the germline V gene, CDR1 is DFQATT and CDR2 is SNEGSKA (reference sequence). The CDR3 runs to 12 residues.

Remarks on this clone: The CDR3 is cut off 3 residues early in the read; its end comes from the germline J gene. The J gene is TRBJ2-4, the V gene TRBV30, with TRBD2 identical over 7 bases. The CDR3 is 13 amino acids. CDR1 and CDR2 from the germline V gene are GTSNPN and SVGIG (reference sequence). The CDR3 reads CAWSDFTPGGQYF. CDR3 DNA, as far as it was read: TGTGCCTGGAGTGATTTCACTCCGGGGGGT.

Incomplete CDR3 DNA: TGTGCCAGCAGTTTCGCCAGGGTACGGATTGAAAAG. Its translation is CASSFARVRIEK. The CDR3, in full, reads CASSFARVRIEKLFF. The chain has TRBV6-2 or TRBV6-3 and TRBJ2-2; tentatively, D is TRBD1 (5 bases). The read ends 3 residues shy of where the CDR3 ends; the end is completed using the germline J gene. This CDR3 comprises 15 residues. Germline CDR1 MNHEY, CDR2 SVGEGT.

Details on this clone: Sequencing ends 3 residues short of the CDR3 end; the germline J gene provides the rest. The chain has TRBV19 and TRBJ2-6; D might be TRBD1 (5 bases). The CDR3 runs to 15 residues. V dropped 2 bases and J dropped 0 bases, with 5 bases sitting between them. Germline CDR1 is LNHDA and CDR2 is SQIVND (reference sequence). CDR3 residues: CASSIQGSGANVLTF. The DNA read from the CDR3 is TGTGCCAGTAGTATACAGGGCTCTGGGGCCAACGTC. Variable domain in full (rest from reference TRBV19 and TRBJ2-6): DGGITQSPKYLFRKEGQNVTLSCEQNLNHDAMYWYRQDPGQGLRLIYYSQIVNDFQKGDIAEGYSVSREKKESFPLTVTSAQKNPTAFYLCASSIQGSGANVLTFGAGSRLTVL.

CDR3 sequence: CASSLTGSSVYTF. CDR3 bases read: TGTGCCAGCAGTTTGACAGGTTCGAGTGTC. This chain uses TRBV6-2 or TRBV6-3 with TRBJ1-2, with D maybe TRBD1 (6 bases). The missing CDR3 end, 3 residues past where the read stops, is filled in from the germline J gene. Germline V gives CDR1 MNHEY, CDR2 SVGEGT. The CDR3 sequence is 13 residues long.

Points on this clone: With the read ending 3 residues before the CDR3 end, the germline J gene is used to fill in that end. The chain carries TRBV3-1 (or the pseudogene TRBV3-2) and TRBJ2-5; 8 bases are shared with TRBD1. J lost 5 bases, V lost 5 bases, and 7 bases had no gene match. The germline V gene encodes CDR1 LGHDT and CDR2 YNNKEL (reference sequence). CDR3 length equals 14 residues. Partial CDR3 DNA: TGTGCCAGCAGCAGAGGACAGGGCGTGGAGACC. Translation: CASSRGQGVET. The CDR3 as a whole reads CASSRGQGVETQYF.

About this clone itself: Sequencing ends 3 residues short of the CDR3 end; the germline J gene provides the rest. V usage is TRBV11-1 and J usage is TRBJ1-2; 7 nucleotides match TRBD1. The CDR3 extends over 14 amino acids. CDR1 and CDR2 (germline): SGHAT, FQDESV (reference sequence). Unmatched junction bases numbered 7, after V lost 5 bases and J lost 4 bases. The sequenced CDR3 bases are TGTGCCAGCAGCCCGGGACAGAGCCCCTATGGC. Encoded protein: CASSPGQSPYG. The complete CDR3 reads CASSPGQSPYGYTF.

Concerning this clone itself: The observed sequence ends 3 residues before the CDR3 terminus, with the missing tail filled in from the germline J gene. The V call is TRBV4-2, the J call TRBJ1-1; 8 nucleotides line up with TRBD1. CDR3 length: 15 residues. Germline CDR1 and CDR2: LGHNA and YNFKEQ. The V gene end was trimmed by 2 bases and the J gene end by 4 bases; junction bases not matched to a gene: 6. The chain's CDR3 is CASSQPDRGGTEAFF. The CDR3 bases that were read are TGTGCCAGCAGCCAACCCGACAGGGGAGGCACTGAA.

Comments on this clone: The CDR3 extends 3 residues past the end of the read, so its final part is completed from the germline J gene. The V gene is TRBV20-1, the J gene TRBJ2-2; 9 bases map to TRBD2. Germline CDR1 is DFQATT and CDR2 is SNEGSKA (reference sequence). V lost 1 base, J lost 6 bases, and 6 bases stayed unmatched. The CDR3 extends over 15 amino acids. CDR3: CSARVGVAGAGELFF. The CDR3 bases that were read are TGCAGTGCTAGAGTGGGCGTAGCGGGAGCCGGGGAG.

Notes on this clone: The read terminates 3 residues before the CDR3 end, so the remaining end is supplied by the germline J gene. The rearrangement links TRBV19 to TRBJ2-1; TRBD1 aligns across 8 bases. The germline V gene has CDR1 LNHDA and CDR2 SQIVND (reference sequence). V shed 6 bases and J 1 base; nucleotides not matched to a gene: 11. The CDR3 is made up of 17 amino acids. The DNA read from the CDR3 is TGTGCCAGTAGACAGGGGGGCCGAACTTTTTCCTACAATGAG. It specifies CASRQGGRTFSYNE. The whole CDR3 reads CASRQGGRTFSYNEQFF.

The CDR3 region is CASRPNRGGSLFF. CDR3 DNA, as far as it was read: TGTGCCAGCAGACCAAACAGGGGCGGCTCG. The rearrangement links TRBV6-2 or TRBV6-3 to TRBJ2-2; 7 bases align to TRBD1. The CDR3 end lies 3 residues beyond the end of the read and is filled in from the germline J gene. The CDR3 spans 13 residues. Germline CDR1 reads MNHEY; CDR2 reads SVGEGT.

Concerning this clone: The read ends 3 residues before the CDR3 terminus; that terminus is restored from the germline J gene. The chain has TRBV5-1 and TRBJ2-5; possibly TRBD1 for D (6 bases). Deletions cut 1 base from V and 5 bases from J, with 12 bases between. This CDR3 comprises 14 residues. Germline values: CDR1 SGHRS, CDR2 YFSETQ. Partial CDR3 DNA: TGCGCCAGCAGCTTGAGGTGGCAGGGGGAGACC. Translated: CASSLRWQGET. From start to end, the CDR3 is CASSLRWQGETQYF.

Of note for this clone: The read terminates 3 residues ahead of where the CDR3 ends, so the germline J gene completes it. This chain links TRBV30 with TRBJ1-2; D gene uncertain. The germline V gene encodes CDR1 GTSNPN and CDR2 SVGIG (reference sequence). The V and J ends lost 0 bases and 3 bases respectively, with 8 bases between them. The CDR3 loop spans 13 amino acids. The CDR3 reads CAWSVHRDYGYTF. CDR3 DNA, as far as it was read: TGTGCCTGGAGTGTACACAGAGACTATGGC. The whole variable domain, remainder taken from reference TRBV30 and TRBJ1-2, is SQTIHQWPATLVQPVGSPLSLECTVEGTSNPNLYWYRQAAGRGLQLLFYSVGIGQISSEVPQNLSASRPQDRQFILSSKKLLLSDSGFYLCAWSVHRDYGYTFGSGTRLTVV.

As regards this clone: From the germline J gene comes the end of the CDR3, since the read stops 3 residues before it. The chain employs TRBV2 and TRBJ2-3, with 8 bases lining up with TRBD1. CDR1 SNHLY and CDR2 FYNNEI come from the germline V gene. This CDR3 spans 12 amino acids. The CDR3 bases that were read are TGTGCCAGTGATGACAGGGGCGAGCCG. Its translation: CASDDRGEP. The full CDR3 protein is CASDDRGEPQYF.

A remark on this clone: The read is 3 residues too short to cover the CDR3 end, so that end is filled in from the germline J gene. The chain couples TRBV2 to TRBJ2-3; 10 bases line up with TRBD1. This CDR3 region has 15 residues. The V gene's germline CDR1 is SNHLY and CDR2 FYNNEI. Here the CDR3 reads CASRVRQGARETQYF. The part of the CDR3 DNA that was read is TGTGCCAGCAGAGTTAGACAGGGGGCGAGGGAGACG.

Comment on this clone: The sequenced fragment ends 3 residues before the CDR3 boundary, so the rest is inferred from the germline J gene. The gene calls are TRBV11-3 and TRBJ2-3; possible D gene TRBD2, 5 bases. V was shortened by 1 base and J by 6 bases, with 8 bases between the two germline ends. Per germline, CDR1 SGHNT and CDR2 YENEEA. There are 13 residues in the CDR3. Here the CDR3 reads CASSLVRVDTQYF. Incomplete CDR3 DNA: TGTGCCAGCAGCTTAGTGCGGGTGGATACG.